A single sample gave rise to the 5 T cell receptor beta chains below, sequenced in a study of molecular identifiers for immune sequencing clone quantification. Each CDR3 protein gets one entry after TCRdb re-called the PCR reads with MiXCR. The sample holds some 100,000 distinct CDR3 sequences, around 20% seen once. The sequenced sample consisted of naive CD8+ T cells from blood, with Jurkat cell RNA spiked in. Subset described: FACS-sorted CD8+CD4-CCR7+CD45RA+ naive T cells. The receptors come from a human donor in good health. Some libraries in this study had Jurkat cell RNA spiked in.

This clonotype showed up many times. V gene TRBV7-6 combines with J gene TRBJ1-6, with 10 bases lining up with TRBD1. The ends lost 5 bases at V and 7 bases at J; junction bases unmatched: 11. Germline V CDR1 and CDR2: SGHVS, FNYEAQ. The CDR3 loop spans 17 amino acids. The CDR3, as DNA: TGTGCCAGCAGCCCGATCGTCCGGGACAGGGGCAATTCACCCCTCCACTTT. Encoded protein: CASSPIVRDRGNSPLHF.

V and J are TRBV11-2 and TRBJ2-5; possibly TRBD1 for D (5 bases). The V gene lost 4 bases and the J gene lost 5 bases, with 11 bases spanning the gap. The CDR3 is 13 amino acids. The germline V gene has CDR1 SGHAT and CDR2 FQNNGV. The CDR3 reads CASSYPGSETQYF. CDR3 nucleotide sequence: TGTGCCAGCAGCTACCCAGGGTCCGAGACCCAGTACTTC.

This clonotype has a count of ten or more. V usage is TRBV19 and J usage is TRBJ2-7, with 12 bases aligning to TRBD1. This CDR3 spans 15 amino acids. V trimming: 3 bases; J trimming: 6 bases; junction bases outside the gene matches: 6. Germline CDR1 reads LNHDA; CDR2 reads SQIVND (reference sequence). For the CDR3, the DNA is TGTGCCAGTAGTATCGATGGGACAGGGGGCATCGAGCAGTACTTC. Its protein product is CASSIDGTGGIEQYF.

The chain carries TRBV19 and TRBJ2-7; D gene uncertain. Between the trimmed V and J ends, which lost 5 bases and 5 bases, there was a span of 13 bases. Germline-derived CDR1 and CDR2 are LNHDA and SQIVND (reference sequence). CDR3 length: 13 amino acids. CDR3 nucleotides: TGTGCCAGTAGTGGGTTCCTCACTAACGAGCAGTACTTC. Encoded protein: CASSGFLTNEQYF.

This clonotype was counted at least ten times. V and J are TRBV4-2 and TRBJ2-7; no reliable D call. The V and J ends lost 1 base and 3 bases respectively, with 10 bases between them. Germline CDR1 is LGHNA and CDR2 is YNFKEQ. The CDR3 spans 14 residues. The CDR3 coding sequence is TGTGCCAGCAGCCAAGCAGGTATAAGCTACGAGCAGTACTTC. Translated, it gives CASSQAGISYEQYF.